A selection of T cell receptor beta chains follows, all from one sample in a study of blood T cell repertoires in COVID-19. Sequencing was performed with immunoSEQ multiplex PCR; in TCRdb, only in-frame clones are kept and a portion is missing. Of fewer than 300,000 clones listed, 75% to 95% are singletons. What was sequenced was PBMCs or T cells enriched from blood (not recorded which). These receptors were collected from a woman aged 25 to 39 who had recovered from COVID-19. Each CDR3 is given with its conserved first and last residue. The D gene is left open where the match is weak. The listing skips clone size in some rows; elsewhere it reads once, few, many or a size class.

TRBV7-9	TRBJ2-3	.	.	TGTGCCAGCAGCTTCGTAAGCACAGATACGCAGTATTTT	CASSFVSTDTQYF
TRBV4-1	TRBJ1-1	.	.	TGCGCCAGCAGCCAAGATTGGGAGGTCGGCACTGAAGCTTTCTTT	CASSQDWEVGTEAFF
TRBV5-1	TRBJ2-2	TRBD2	.	TGCGCCAGCAGCTTGACTAGCGGGAGGGCCCTAGGCACCGGGGAGCTGTTTTTT	CASSLTSGRALGTGELFF
TRBV28	TRBJ1-1	.	.	TGTGCCAGCAGTCCTACGGGGGGCGTCTACCCCACTGAAGCTTTCTTT	CASSPTGGVYPTEAFF
TRBV27	TRBJ2-3	.	.	TGTGCCACCGCAACAGGGCTCACAGATACGCAGTATTTT	CATATGLTDTQYF
TRBV29-1	TRBJ2-1	TRBD2	.	TGCAGCGTTCATCACATGGGAGGGCCTAACACCTACAATGAGCAGTTCTTC	CSVHHMGGPNTYNEQFF
TRBV10-1	TRBJ2-4	TRBD2	.	TGCGCCAGCAGTCGGGGACTAGCGGGAGAAGCCAAAAACATTCAGTACTTC	CASSRGLAGEAKNIQYF
TRBV6-4	TRBJ2-3	TRBD2	many	TGTGCCAGCAGTGAATCTAGCGGGAGCACAGATACGCAGTATTTT	CASSESSGSTDTQYF
TRBV19	TRBJ1-2	TRBD1	.	TGTGCCAGTAGGGAACAGGGGGACTATGGCTACACCTTC	CASREQGDYGYTF
TRBV28	TRBJ2-7	TRBD1	.	TGTGCCAGCCAAAGGGGGCTACCGTACGAGCAGTACTTC	CASQRGLPYEQYF
TRBV30	TRBJ1-2	TRBD1	once	TGTGCCTGGCAGGGGGACAGCACCTATGGCTACACCTTC	CAWQGDSTYGYTF
TRBV12-3/TRBV12-4	TRBJ2-7	.	.	TGTGCCAGCAGTTTCGGGGGAACCTACGAGCAGTACTTC	CASSFGGTYEQYF
TRBV28	TRBJ1-4	.	.	TGTGCCAGCAGTACCAATACAGGATTTAATGAAAAACTGTTTTTT	CASSTNTGFNEKLFF
TRBV19	TRBJ1-4	.	.	TGTGCCAGTTGCAACCCAAATCGGGGTGAAAAACTGTTTTTT	CASCNPNRGEKLFF
TRBV6-1	TRBJ2-7	.	few	TGTGCCAGCAGTGAAGCGGGGGCTAGCAACTACGAGCAGTACTTC	CASSEAGASNYEQYF
TRBV10-3	TRBJ1-1	TRBD1	.	TGTGCCACACTTAACCCGCGGACAGGGACCAACACTGAAGCTTTCTTT	CATLNPRTGTNTEAFF
TRBV13	TRBJ1-3	TRBD1	.	TGTGCCAGCAGCTTAGGGGACAGGTTGCTTCCTGACTCTGGAAACACCATATATTTT	CASSLGDRLLPDSGNTIYF
TRBV9	TRBJ1-6	TRBD1	few	TGTGCCAGCAGCTTCCGGGACAGCAATTCACCCCTCCACTTT	CASSFRDSNSPLHF
TRBV30	TRBJ2-1	TRBD2	.	TGTGCCTGGAGTGTAGCACTAGCGGGAGTCGTTGAGCAGTTCTTC	CAWSVALAGVVEQFF
TRBV24-1	TRBJ2-7	TRBD2	once	TGTGCGTCCCCACTAGCGGGATTCTACGAGCAGTACTTC	CASPLAGFYEQYF
TRBV5-1	TRBJ2-2	.	.	TGCGCCAGCAGCTTTAAAGGTAGAGGGACCGGGGAGCTGTTTTTT	CASSFKGRGTGELFF
TRBV7-3	TRBJ2-1	TRBD2	.	TGTGCCAGCAGCTTAACTCGGGGACTAACCAATGAGCAGTTCTTC	CASSLTRGLTNEQFF
TRBV19	TRBJ2-3	TRBD1	.	TGTGCCAGTAGTTCATCGGGACAGAGCACAGATACGCAGTATTTT	CASSSSGQSTDTQYF
TRBV11-2	TRBJ2-7	.	.	TGTGCCAGCAGCCCCCGGGCGGGGGCGGAGGGGTACTTC	CASSPRAGAEGYF
TRBV29-1	TRBJ2-7	.	.	TGCAGCGTTGATGGGGCGGGATTGGGCTACGAGCAGTACTTC	CSVDGAGLGYEQYF
TRBV5-4	TRBJ1-5	.	.	TGTGCCAGCAGCTTGGGGGGGCGCGATCAGCCCCAGCATTTT	CASSLGGRDQPQHF
TRBV6-6	TRBJ2-3	.	.	TGTGCCAGCAGTTATACTAGATCTAGCACAGATACGCAGTATTTT	CASSYTRSSTDTQYF
TRBV7-9	TRBJ2-2	.	.	TGTGCCAGCAGCTTAGACAGGAGCAGAACCGGGGAGCTGTTTTTT	CASSLDRSRTGELFF
TRBV11-2	TRBJ2-3	.	.	TGTGCCAGCAGCTTCGGTTCAGATACGCAGTATTTT	CASSFGSDTQYF
TRBV30	TRBJ1-2	TRBD1	.	TGTGCCTGGGGGACGGGACAGGGATATGGCTACACCTTC	CAWGTGQGYGYTF
TRBV19	TRBJ1-2	.	once	TGTGCCAGTAGTATAGGTCCGGGGGAGTATGGCTACACCTTC	CASSIGPGEYGYTF
TRBV15	TRBJ2-2	TRBD1	.	TGTGCCACCAGGGGACCAGCGCAGGGGGCGAACACCGGGGAGCTGTTTTTT	CATRGPAQGANTGELFF
TRBV7-9	TRBJ1-6	.	.	TGTGCCAGCAGCTTAGATCCGGGTGGATCACCCCTCCACTTT	CASSLDPGGSPLHF
TRBV18	TRBJ1-1	TRBD1	.	TGTGCCAGCTCCCTAAAGACAGGGGATGGAACTGAAGCTTTCTTT	CASSLKTGDGTEAFF
TRBV2	TRBJ1-6	TRBD1	.	TGTGCCAGCAGTGCCGACAGGGAATCACCCCTCCACTTT	CASSADRESPLHF
TRBV7-2	TRBJ1-3	TRBD1	few	TGTGCCAGCAGCTTTACAGGGGGGACTGGAAACACCATATATTTT	CASSFTGGTGNTIYF
TRBV2	TRBJ1-4	.	.	TGTGCCAGCAGTTCCCAGGGTTCTCTCGAAAAACTGTTTTTT	CASSSQGSLEKLFF
TRBV25-1	TRBJ2-1	TRBD2	.	TGTGCCAGCCGGGGCCCGTCGAGCGGGAGGGCGCATAATGAGCAGTTCTTC	CASRGPSSGRAHNEQFF
TRBV19	TRBJ1-5	TRBD1	once	TGTGCCAGTAGTATAATTGGGCACAGGGGGCATGGTCAGCCCCAGCATTTT	CASSIIGHRGHGQPQHF
TRBV30	TRBJ2-7	TRBD1	.	TGTGCCTGGAGTGTTGATAGGGACAGGGTCTCCTACGAGCAGTACTTC	CAWSVDRDRVSYEQYF
TRBV28	TRBJ2-1	TRBD2	.	TGTGCCAGCGGCAACCCCGGGACTAGCGTGTTTTCCTACAATGAGCAGTTCTTC	CASGNPGTSVFSYNEQFF
TRBV9	TRBJ2-1	.	.	TGTGCCAGCAGCGTAGGAGGGAATCGCGGCAATGAGCAGTTCTTC	CASSVGGNRGNEQFF
TRBV3-1/TRBV3-2	TRBJ2-1	.	.	TGTGCCAGCAGCCAAGGCAGGTTGAATGAGCAGTTCTTC	CASSQGRLNEQFF
TRBV4-3	TRBJ2-1	TRBD2	.	TGCGCCAGCAGCCGGACTAGCGGGAGGGATGAGCAGTTCTTC	CASSRTSGRDEQFF
TRBV28	TRBJ1-2	TRBD1	.	TGTGCCAGTAGACAGGGCACTACTTTCTATGGCTACACCTTC	CASRQGTTFYGYTF
TRBV28	TRBJ2-5	TRBD2	.	TGTGCCAGCAGTTTATCCCCTAGCGGGAGAGGGGAGACCCAGTACTTC	CASSLSPSGRGETQYF
TRBV6-5	TRBJ2-7	.	.	TGTGCCAGCAGTCCACGGGGTTTCCAAGACTACGAGCAGTACTTC	CASSPRGFQDYEQYF
TRBV18	TRBJ2-7	TRBD2	.	TGTGCCAGCTCACTCGGGACTAGCGGCTCCTACGAGCAGTACTTC	CASSLGTSGSYEQYF
TRBV6-2/TRBV6-3	TRBJ1-1	.	.	TGTGCCAGCAGTTCGCAGGGGCAGACTGAAGCTTTCTTT	CASSSQGQTEAFF